This TCR beta chain emerged from a study of T cell repertoires in cytomegalovirus infection. At the level of the study: The study used recently identified HLA-C-restricted and well-studied HLA-B-restricted CMV epitopes. An indication of both CMV infection and matching HLA type came from public TCR beta signatures.

Using its own MiXCR run on the reads, TCRdb lists one record per CDR3 protein. The profile covers fewer than 950,000 distinct CDR3 sequences, with about 31% appearing a single time and around 11% taken by the ten largest. The CDR3 is made up of 14 amino acids. J was trimmed by 5 bases and V by 4 bases; bases with no gene match: 2. CDR1 is SGHTA, CDR2 FQGTGA, per germline. This clonotype was counted between two and nine times. Its antigen is currently unknown. This sequence joins TRBV7-3 and TRBJ2-1; 10 bases fit TRBD2. This receptor was obtained from a human donor in good health (CMV status not recorded). Some clones in this sample may be carry-over from other donors' samples. The material was cultured CD8+ T cells from PBMCs, obtained from culture after CMV antigen stimulation. The CDR3 bases are TGTGCCAGCAGCTACGGACTAGCGGACAATGAGCAGTTCTTC. Amino acid sequence: CASSYGLADNEQFF.